One T cell receptor (beta chain) is described in this entry. Its antigen is as yet unknown. The source of the sample is a study of T cell responses to AZD1222 COVID-19 vaccine. This table comes from immunoSEQ multiplex PCR, and its TCRdb copy is limited to in-frame clones, with some not included. The sample contains 100,000 to 130,000 clones, more than 70% of which appear only once. There are 15 residues in the CDR3. Trimming pared 1 base from V and 4 bases from J, leaving 11 bases between. Germline CDR1 reads SEHNR; CDR2 reads FQNEAQ (reference sequence). Study results and limitations: Reports indicate that nearly half of spike-specific TCRs are directed at unmutated variant regions. Along spike, vaccine-associated CD4 TCRs were found throughout, with dominance at 160-218 and 743-854.

Sample: peripheral blood, taken on day 0 of AZD1222 vaccination. The rearrangement joins TRBV7-9 to TRBJ2-1; D is undetermined. The sequence derives from an adult in good health. CDR3 DNA: TGTGCCAGCAGCTTAGGGCAGGCCCCTTACAATGAGCAGTTCTTC. This sequence encodes CASSLGQAPYNEQFF.